This is a list of T cell receptor beta chains from one sample in a study of Ad26.COV2.S vaccination and SARS-CoV-2 variants. The method was immunoSEQ multiplex PCR; TCRdb's version includes in-frame clones alone and lacks a portion of them. The profile shows around 450,000 clones, roughly 89% of them singletons. The starting material was peripheral blood, obtained in a trial of Ad26.COV2.S vaccine versus placebo. Receptors originate from a person aged 18-65 years who received the Ad26.COV2.S COVID-19 vaccine or a placebo. Both conserved end residues are part of each CDR3. Each record gives: clone size, V gene, J gene, D gene, CDR3 DNA, CDR3 protein. D genes are given only for firm matches. Clone size appears in some rows only: once, few, many, or a class for an expanded clone.

size: .
V: TRBV5-1
J: TRBJ1-4
D: .
DNA: TGCGCCAGCAGCTTGATGGGCTCCCCGGGTGAAAAACTGTTTTTT
CDR3: CASSLMGSPGEKLFF

size: .
V: TRBV5-5
J: TRBJ1-6
D: .
DNA: TGTGCCAGCAGTCAACAGCTGGGCGGCCATTCACCCCTCCACTTT
CDR3: CASSQQLGGHSPLHF

size: .
V: TRBV2
J: TRBJ2-5
D: TRBD2
DNA: TGTGCCAGCAGCGGGGGGGCTCAAGAGACCCAGTACTTC
CDR3: CASSGGAQETQYF

size: .
V: TRBV3-1/TRBV3-2
J: TRBJ2-1
D: .
DNA: TGTGCCAGCAGCCAAGTAGGGCGGGGCTCCTACAATGAGCAGTTCTTC
CDR3: CASSQVGRGSYNEQFF

size: .
V: TRBV7-9
J: TRBJ2-3
D: .
DNA: TGTGCCAGCAGCGTCCGGGAGTCGGTAGATACGCAGTATTTT
CDR3: CASSVRESVDTQYF

size: .
V: TRBV5-4
J: TRBJ2-3
D: .
DNA: TGTGCCAGCAGCTTGGAGGGGTACGGGAGCACAGATACGCAGTATTTT
CDR3: CASSLEGYGSTDTQYF

size: .
V: TRBV11-1
J: TRBJ1-1
D: .
DNA: TGTGCCAGCAGCTTAGAGGGTTGGAACGCTGAAGCTTTCTTT
CDR3: CASSLEGWNAEAFF

size: .
V: TRBV18
J: TRBJ2-2
D: TRBD1
DNA: TGTGCCAGCTCACCACAAAGGACAGGGAACACCGGGGAGCTGTTTTTT
CDR3: CASSPQRTGNTGELFF

size: .
V: TRBV4-3
J: TRBJ1-1
D: .
DNA: TGCGCCAGCAGCTCCCAGATGAACACTGAAGCTTTCTTT
CDR3: CASSSQMNTEAFF

size: .
V: TRBV24-1
J: TRBJ2-3
D: .
DNA: TGTGCCACCAGTGGGATAGCGAGCACAGATACGCAGTATTTT
CDR3: CATSGIASTDTQYF

size: .
V: TRBV7-2
J: TRBJ1-1
D: .
DNA: TGTGCCAGCAAACCCTGGGGGGGCAGGAACACTGAAGCTTTCTTT
CDR3: CASKPWGGRNTEAFF

size: .
V: TRBV7-9
J: TRBJ1-4
D: .
DNA: TGTGCCAGCAGCCCTTTTGGGGGGACGGTCGAAAAACTGTTTTTT
CDR3: CASSPFGGTVEKLFF

size: .
V: TRBV19
J: TRBJ2-2
D: TRBD2
DNA: TGTGCCAGTAGTATCAGCGGGGGCACCGGGGAGCTGTTTTTT
CDR3: CASSISGGTGELFF

size: .
V: TRBV28
J: TRBJ1-1
D: TRBD1
DNA: TGTGCCAGCCGGAGGAGGGGACAGCCAAACACTGAAGCTTTCTTT
CDR3: CASRRRGQPNTEAFF

size: .
V: TRBV27
J: TRBJ2-3
D: TRBD2
DNA: TGTGCCAGCAAGGCGGGGGTTTGGGGAGTTACGCAGTATTTT
CDR3: CASKAGVWGVTQYF

size: .
V: TRBV5-4
J: TRBJ2-2
D: TRBD1
DNA: TGTGCCAGCAGCCCCGGGACAGGAGAAAGAACCGGGGAGCTGTTTTTT
CDR3: CASSPGTGERTGELFF

size: .
V: TRBV29-1
J: TRBJ2-3
D: .
DNA: TGCAGCGTTGCAGGACAACACACAGATACGCAGTATTTT
CDR3: CSVAGQHTDTQYF

size: .
V: TRBV30
J: TRBJ2-3
D: TRBD2
DNA: TGTGCCTGGAGGCCAGCGGGATTTACAGATACGCAGTATTTT
CDR3: CAWRPAGFTDTQYF

size: .
V: TRBV30
J: TRBJ1-5
D: .
DNA: TGTGCCTGGAGTGGGCAGGGCGCGGGGCCCCAGCATTTT
CDR3: CAWSGQGAGPQHF

size: .
V: TRBV5-1
J: TRBJ2-3
D: .
DNA: TGCGCCAGCAGCTTTGGACAAGCTAGCCCAGATACGCAGTATTTT
CDR3: CASSFGQASPDTQYF

size: once
V: TRBV6-4
J: TRBJ1-2
D: .
DNA: TGTGCCAGCAGTGACATTGGGTTTACCGGTCTCCAGGGCTACACCTTC
CDR3: CASSDIGFTGLQGYTF

size: .
V: TRBV12-3/TRBV12-4
J: TRBJ1-2
D: .
DNA: TGTGCCAGCACCTTGGGGGGGGACTATGGCTACACCTTC
CDR3: CASTLGGDYGYTF

size: .
V: TRBV28
J: TRBJ2-7
D: .
DNA: TGTGCCAGCACTCCCGGGCTTCTGTACTACGAGCAGTACTTC
CDR3: CASTPGLLYYEQYF

size: .
V: TRBV7-9
J: TRBJ2-5
D: .
DNA: TGTGCCAGCAGCTTAGGGTCATATCAAGAGACCCAGTACTTC
CDR3: CASSLGSYQETQYF

size: .
V: TRBV30
J: TRBJ1-2
D: .
DNA: TGTGCCTGGAGGAGAAACCCAGGCGATCGTGGCTACACCTTC
CDR3: CAWRRNPGDRGYTF

size: .
V: TRBV6-5
J: TRBJ1-4
D: TRBD1
DNA: TGTGCCAGCAGGGCGGCGACAGGGGGTAATGAAAAACTGTTTTTT
CDR3: CASRAATGGNEKLFF

size: .
V: TRBV18
J: TRBJ1-1
D: .
DNA: TGTGCCAGCTCACGCCCCGGACTTACGGGGGCTGAAGCTTTCTTT
CDR3: CASSRPGLTGAEAFF

size: .
V: TRBV19
J: TRBJ2-2
D: .
DNA: TGTGCCAGTATTAGTTTACAGCCGAACACCGGGGAGCTGTTTTTT
CDR3: CASISLQPNTGELFF

size: .
V: TRBV11-2
J: TRBJ1-1
D: .
DNA: TGTGCCAGCAGCTTAAAGGGGCTCACTGAAGCTTTCTTT
CDR3: CASSLKGLTEAFF

size: once
V: TRBV27
J: TRBJ1-5
D: .
DNA: TGTGCCAGCAGTTGGGGCGGGGGAGCGGACCAGCCCCAGCATTTT
CDR3: CASSWGGGADQPQHF

size: .
V: TRBV7-9
J: TRBJ1-6
D: .
DNA: TGTGCCAGCAGCTTAGAGATGACCCTCCACTTT
CDR3: CASSLEMTLHF

size: .
V: TRBV7-2
J: TRBJ2-7
D: .
DNA: TGTGCCAGCAGCTTAGCCACAGCCGACTACGAGCAGTACTTC
CDR3: CASSLATADYEQYF

size: few
V: TRBV6-5
J: TRBJ1-6
D: .
DNA: TGTGCCAGCAATCCAGCGAGGTATAATTCACCCCTCCACTTT
CDR3: CASNPARYNSPLHF

size: .
V: TRBV7-2
J: TRBJ2-1
D: TRBD1
DNA: TGTGCCAGCAGCCCCCGACAGGGGGTGTACAATGAGCAGTTCTTC
CDR3: CASSPRQGVYNEQFF

size: .
V: TRBV6-5
J: TRBJ1-1
D: .
DNA: TGTGCCAGCAGTCCTACGGACGGAGGGGGGACTGAAGCTTTCTTT
CDR3: CASSPTDGGGTEAFF

size: .
V: TRBV30
J: TRBJ1-1
D: .
DNA: TGTGCCTGGACTACAGGGTTTCGAACTGAAGCTTTCTTT
CDR3: CAWTTGFRTEAFF

size: .
V: TRBV3-1/TRBV3-2
J: TRBJ1-1
D: .
DNA: TGTGCCAGCAGCCAACCGGGGCTGGACACTGAAGCTTTCTTT
CDR3: CASSQPGLDTEAFF

size: .
V: TRBV5-1
J: TRBJ2-3
D: .
DNA: TGCGCCAGCAGCCCCGGACCACCTCCTGATACGCAGTATTTT
CDR3: CASSPGPPPDTQYF

size: .
V: TRBV7-9
J: TRBJ2-2
D: TRBD2
DNA: TGTGCCAGCAGCTCCGAGGTGGGGGTAGCGGGAGTCACCGGGGAGCTGTTTTTT
CDR3: CASSSEVGVAGVTGELFF

size: .
V: TRBV5-1
J: TRBJ1-2
D: .
DNA: TGCGCCAGCAGCGCGGGGGACGAACCGGTGGGATGGAATGGCTACACCTTC
CDR3: CASSAGDEPVGWNGYTF

size: .
V: TRBV6-6
J: TRBJ1-1
D: .
DNA: TGTGCCAGCATAGGGGGAACTGAAGCTTTCTTT
CDR3: CASIGGTEAFF